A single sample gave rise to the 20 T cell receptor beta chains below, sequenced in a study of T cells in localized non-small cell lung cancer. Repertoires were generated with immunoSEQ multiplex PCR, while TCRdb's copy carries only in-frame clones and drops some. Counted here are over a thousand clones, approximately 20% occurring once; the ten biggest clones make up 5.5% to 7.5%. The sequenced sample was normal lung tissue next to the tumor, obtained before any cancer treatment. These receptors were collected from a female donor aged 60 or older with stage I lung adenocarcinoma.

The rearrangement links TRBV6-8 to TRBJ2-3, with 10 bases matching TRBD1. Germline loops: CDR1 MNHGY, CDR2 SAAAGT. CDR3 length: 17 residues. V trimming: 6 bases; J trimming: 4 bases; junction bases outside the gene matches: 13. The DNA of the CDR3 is TGTGCCAGCAGCCGGCCCCAGACAGGGGGCGCCGCAGATACGCAGTATTTT. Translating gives CASSRPQTGGAADTQYF.

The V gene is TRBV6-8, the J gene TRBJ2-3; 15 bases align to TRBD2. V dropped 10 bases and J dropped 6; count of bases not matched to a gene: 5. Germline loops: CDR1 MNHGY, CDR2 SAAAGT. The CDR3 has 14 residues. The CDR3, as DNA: TGTGCCATCAGAGGACTAGCGGGAGGGGATACGCAGTATTTT. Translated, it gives CAIRGLAGGDTQYF.

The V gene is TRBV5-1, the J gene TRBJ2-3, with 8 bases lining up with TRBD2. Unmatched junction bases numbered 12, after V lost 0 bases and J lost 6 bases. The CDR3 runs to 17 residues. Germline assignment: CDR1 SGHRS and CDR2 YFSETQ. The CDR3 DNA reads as TGCGCCAGCAGCTTGGACCAGCGGGGGTACCATTGGGATACGCAGTATTTT. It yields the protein CASSLDQRGYHWDTQYF.

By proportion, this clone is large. The CDR3 loop is CASSPSLGLAGSGELFF. In DNA, the CDR3 is TGTGCCAGCAGTCCGAGCCTGGGACTAGCGGGATCCGGGGAGCTGTTTTTT. The chain employs TRBV6-8 and TRBJ2-2, with TRBD2 identical over 13 bases. J gave up 6 bases and V 5 bases, and 9 bases lay outside the gene matches. Germline loops: CDR1 MNHGY, CDR2 SAAAGT. The CDR3 sequence is 17 residues long.

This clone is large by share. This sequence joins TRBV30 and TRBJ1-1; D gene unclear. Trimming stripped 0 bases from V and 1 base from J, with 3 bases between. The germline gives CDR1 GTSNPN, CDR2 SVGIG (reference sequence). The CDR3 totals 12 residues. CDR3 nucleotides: TGTGCCTGGAGTGTGAAGAACACTGAAGCTTTCTTT. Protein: CAWSVKNTEAFF.

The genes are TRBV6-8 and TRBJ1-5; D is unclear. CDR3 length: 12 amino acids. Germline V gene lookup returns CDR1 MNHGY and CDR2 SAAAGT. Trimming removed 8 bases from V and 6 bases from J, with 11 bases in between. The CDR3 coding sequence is TGTGCCAGCCGGGTTTGGAGTCAGCCCCAGCATTTT. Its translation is CASRVWSQPQHF.

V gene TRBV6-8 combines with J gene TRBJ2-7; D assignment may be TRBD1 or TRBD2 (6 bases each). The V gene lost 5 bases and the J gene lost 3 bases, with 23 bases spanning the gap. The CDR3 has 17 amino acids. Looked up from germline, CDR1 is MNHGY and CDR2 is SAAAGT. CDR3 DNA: TGTGCCAGCAGTATCTCATTAGGGGGGTCTCTATACTACGAGCAGTACTTC. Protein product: CASSISLGGSLYYEQYF.

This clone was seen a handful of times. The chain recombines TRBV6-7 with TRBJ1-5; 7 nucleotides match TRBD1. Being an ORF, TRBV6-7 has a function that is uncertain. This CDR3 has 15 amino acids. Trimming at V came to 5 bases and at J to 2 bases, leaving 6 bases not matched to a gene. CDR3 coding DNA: TGTGCCAGCAGTCACAGGGGCGTCCGCAATCAGCCCCAGCATTTT. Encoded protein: CASSHRGVRNQPQHF.

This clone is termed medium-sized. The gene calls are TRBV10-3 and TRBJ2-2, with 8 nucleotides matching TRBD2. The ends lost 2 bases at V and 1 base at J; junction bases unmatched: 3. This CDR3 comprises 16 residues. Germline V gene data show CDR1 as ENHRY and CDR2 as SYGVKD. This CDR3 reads CAISEQAGGNTGELFF. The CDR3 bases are TGTGCCATCAGTGAGCAGGCGGGGGGGAACACCGGGGAGCTGTTTTTT.

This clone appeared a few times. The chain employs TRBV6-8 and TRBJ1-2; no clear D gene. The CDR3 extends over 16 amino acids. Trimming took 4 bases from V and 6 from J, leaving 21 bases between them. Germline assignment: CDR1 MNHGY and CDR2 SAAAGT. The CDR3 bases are TGTGCCAGCAGTTTTCCGATGAGCGAGATGGACGATGGCTACACCTTC. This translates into CASSFPMSEMDDGYTF.

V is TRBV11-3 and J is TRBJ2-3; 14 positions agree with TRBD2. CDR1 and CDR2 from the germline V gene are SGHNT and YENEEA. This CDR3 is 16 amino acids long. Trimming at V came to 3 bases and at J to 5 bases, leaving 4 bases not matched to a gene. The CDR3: CASSLTSGGARDTQYF. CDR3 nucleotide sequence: TGTGCCAGCAGCTTGACTAGCGGGGGGGCCCGAGATACGCAGTATTTT.

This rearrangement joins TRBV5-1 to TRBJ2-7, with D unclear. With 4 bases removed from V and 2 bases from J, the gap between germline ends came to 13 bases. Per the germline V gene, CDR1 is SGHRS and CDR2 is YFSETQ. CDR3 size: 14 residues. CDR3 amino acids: CASSQRTDTYEQYF. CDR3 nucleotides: TGCGCCAGCAGCCAAAGGACCGATACCTACGAGCAGTACTTC.

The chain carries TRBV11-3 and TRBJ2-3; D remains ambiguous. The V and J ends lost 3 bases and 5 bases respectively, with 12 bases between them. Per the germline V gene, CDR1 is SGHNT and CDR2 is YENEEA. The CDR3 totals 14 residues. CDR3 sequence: CASSLTGRLDTQYF. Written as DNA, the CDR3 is TGTGCCAGCAGCTTGACCGGGCGTTTAGATACGCAGTATTTT.

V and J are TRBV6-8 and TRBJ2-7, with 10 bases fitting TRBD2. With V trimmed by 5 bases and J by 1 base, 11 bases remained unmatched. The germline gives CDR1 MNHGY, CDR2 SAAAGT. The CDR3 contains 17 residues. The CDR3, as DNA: TGTGCCAGCAGTCGCCTAAACCTACTAGCGGGGTCCTACGAGCAGTACTTC. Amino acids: CASSRLNLLAGSYEQYF.

CDR3 coding DNA: TGTGCCAGCAGTTACGACCTGTGGGGAGGAGACAATCAGCCCCAGCATTTT. Its protein product is CASSYDLWGGDNQPQHF. The V and J genes are TRBV6-8 and TRBJ1-5; D is unresolved. CDR1 is MNHGY, CDR2 SAAAGT, per germline. This CDR3 contains 17 residues. Trimming pared 2 bases from V and 3 bases from J, leaving 17 bases between.

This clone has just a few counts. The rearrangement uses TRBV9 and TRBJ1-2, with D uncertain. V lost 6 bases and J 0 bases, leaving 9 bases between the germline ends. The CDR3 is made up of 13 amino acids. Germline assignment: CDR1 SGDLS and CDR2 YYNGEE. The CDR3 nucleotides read TGTGCCAGCATCCTTCGAACTAACTATGGCTACACCTTC. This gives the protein CASILRTNYGYTF.

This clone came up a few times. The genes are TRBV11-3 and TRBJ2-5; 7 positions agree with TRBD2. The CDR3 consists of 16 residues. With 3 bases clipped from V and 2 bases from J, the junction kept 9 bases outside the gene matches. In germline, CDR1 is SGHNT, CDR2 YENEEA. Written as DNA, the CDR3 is TGTGCCAGCAGCTTCGTGGCGGGAGATTGGCAAGAGACCCAGTACTTC. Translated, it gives CASSFVAGDWQETQYF.

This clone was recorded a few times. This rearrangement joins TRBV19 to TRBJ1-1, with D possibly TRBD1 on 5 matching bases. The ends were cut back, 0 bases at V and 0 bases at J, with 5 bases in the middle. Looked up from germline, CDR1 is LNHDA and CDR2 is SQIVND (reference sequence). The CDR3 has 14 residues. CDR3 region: CASSIEGVNTEAFF. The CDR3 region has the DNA TGTGCCAGTAGTATAGAAGGGGTGAACACTGAAGCTTTCTTT.

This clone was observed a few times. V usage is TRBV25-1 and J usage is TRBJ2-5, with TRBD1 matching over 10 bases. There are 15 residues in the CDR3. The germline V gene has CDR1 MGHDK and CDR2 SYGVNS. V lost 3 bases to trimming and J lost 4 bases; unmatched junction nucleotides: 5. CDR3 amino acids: CASSEGQGRVETQYF. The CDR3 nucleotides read TGTGCCAGCAGTGAGGGACAGGGGAGGGTAGAGACCCAGTACTTC.

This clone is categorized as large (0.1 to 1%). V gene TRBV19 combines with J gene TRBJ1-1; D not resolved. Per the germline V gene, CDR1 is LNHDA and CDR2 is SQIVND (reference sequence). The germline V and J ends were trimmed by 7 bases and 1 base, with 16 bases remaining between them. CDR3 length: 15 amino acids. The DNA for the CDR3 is TGTGCCAGTACCCGAGATGAGGGTAGGAACACTGAAGCTTTCTTT. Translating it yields CASTRDEGRNTEAFF.